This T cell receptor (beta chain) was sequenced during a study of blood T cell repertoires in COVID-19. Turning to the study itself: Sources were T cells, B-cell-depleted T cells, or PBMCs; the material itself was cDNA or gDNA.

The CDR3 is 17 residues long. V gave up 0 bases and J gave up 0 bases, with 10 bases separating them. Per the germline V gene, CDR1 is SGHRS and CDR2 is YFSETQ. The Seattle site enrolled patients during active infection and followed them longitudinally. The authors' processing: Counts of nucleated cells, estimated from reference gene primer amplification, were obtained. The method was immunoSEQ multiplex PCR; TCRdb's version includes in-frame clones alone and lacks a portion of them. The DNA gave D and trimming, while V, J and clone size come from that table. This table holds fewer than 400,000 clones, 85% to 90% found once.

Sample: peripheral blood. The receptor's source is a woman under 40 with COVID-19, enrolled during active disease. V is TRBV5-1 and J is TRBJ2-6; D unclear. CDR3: CASSLGGQSSGANVLTF. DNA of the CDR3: TGCGCCAGCAGCTTGGGTGGCCAATCCTCTGGGGCCAACGTCCTGACTTTC.